This TCR beta chain was observed in a study of CD8 T cells in Susac syndrome. Study-level information: Sequencing included Susac syndrome patients, more than five of them with active disease and fewer than 10 in remission. When their blood was taken, the Susac syndrome patients had either not yet had any therapy, were taking corticosteroids, or were taking intravenous immunoglobulin alone.

TCR beta sequencing covered blood CD8+ and CD4+ T cells. Reverse transcription used about 0.45 to 1 ug RNA and random hexamers. Amplification of TCR beta CDR3 used immunoSEQ multiplex PCR across 54 Vbeta and 13 Jbeta. A single record per CDR3 protein comes from TCRdb applying MiXCR to the immunoSEQ multiplex PCR reads. The data contain some 140,000 distinct CDR3 sequences, over 90% of them singletons. The CDR3 covers 15 residues. Germline CDR1 reads MNHEY; CDR2 reads SMNVEV (reference sequence). V was trimmed by 3 bases and J by 0 bases, leaving 8 bases between them. The rearrangement uses TRBV27 and TRBJ2-2; D call uncertain. The source material was CD8+ T cells from PBMCs. This sequence originates from a human donor with Susac syndrome. This CDR3 reads CASSFKTANTGELFF. In nucleotides, the CDR3 is TGTGCCAGCAGTTTCAAGACGGCGAACACCGGGGAGCTGTTTTTT.